The T cell receptor beta chain described here comes from a study of T cells in Graves' hyperthyroidism and ophthalmopathy. Findings and caveats of the study: In blood, most of the thyroid clonotypes expanded above 0.001 were also present.

Amplification targeted TCR beta CDR3 regions from RNA transcripts. HTBI primers were employed in a first-round RT-PCR of the TCR CDR3. TCRdb re-analysed the multiplex PCR reads in MiXCR, keeping a single row per CDR3 protein. This sample yields roughly 110,000 distinct CDR3 sequences, of which roughly 15% are seen a single time; about 42% belongs to the top ten. This CDR3 is built from 14 residues. V was pared by 1 base and J by 5 bases, with 5 bases of the junction left unmatched. CDR1 and CDR2 from the germline V gene are SGHTA and FQGNSA. The sample holds many counts of this clonotype. Its antigen is unidentified.

Specimen: blood. This clonotype originated in a woman between 45 and 60 years old with Graves' hyperthyroidism. The chain combines TRBV7-2 with TRBJ2-7; 7 bases line up with TRBD1. The CDR3, as DNA: TGTGCCAGCAGCTTAGGGACAGGTCCTCACGAGCAGTACTTC. Its protein product is CASSLGTGPHEQYF.